This TCR beta chain came from a study of CD8+CD57+ T cells in acquired aplastic anemia. Study-wide results and limits: The CD8+ Simpson's diversity of patients and controls was not significantly different.

CDR3 size: 13 residues. Germline lookup yields CDR1 SQVTM and CDR2 ANQGSEA. About this clonotype: Its specificity is unknown. Relative to the germline gene, one junction end is altered; a read error may explain this.

TCR beta VDJ combinations and CDR3 sequences were profiled from genomic DNA. TCRdb reanalysed the reads using MiXCR and keeps one entry per CDR3 protein. The top ten hold under 3% of the sample, which has 100,000 to 150,000 distinct CDR3 sequences, 48% seen once. The sample comprised sorted CD4+, CD8+, or CD8+CD57+ T cells (not recorded which) from PBMCs. The chain recombines TRBV29-1 with TRBJ1-2; tentative D call: TRBD1 (5 bases). This clonotype was obtained from a human donor in good health, serving as a control. The CDR3 is CSVEVYRSYGYTF. CDR3 DNA sequence: TGCAGCGTCGAAGTTTACAGGAGCTATGGCTACACCTTC.